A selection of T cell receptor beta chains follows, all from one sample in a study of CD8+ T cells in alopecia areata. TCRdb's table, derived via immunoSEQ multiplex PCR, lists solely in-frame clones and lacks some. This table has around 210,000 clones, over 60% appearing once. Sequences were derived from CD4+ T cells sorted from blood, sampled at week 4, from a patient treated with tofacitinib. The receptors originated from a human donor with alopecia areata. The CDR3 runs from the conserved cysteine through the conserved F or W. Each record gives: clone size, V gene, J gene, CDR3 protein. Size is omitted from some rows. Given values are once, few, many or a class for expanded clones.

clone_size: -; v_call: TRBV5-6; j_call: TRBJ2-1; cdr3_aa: CASSFGADRRDQQFF
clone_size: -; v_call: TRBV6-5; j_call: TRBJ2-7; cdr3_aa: CASSSRSLLGEQYF
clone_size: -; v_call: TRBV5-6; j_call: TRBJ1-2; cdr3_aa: CATSRDSLYGYTF
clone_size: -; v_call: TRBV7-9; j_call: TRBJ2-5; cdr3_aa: CATLRQGARGKETQYF
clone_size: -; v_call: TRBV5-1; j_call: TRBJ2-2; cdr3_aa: CASTEDPLDTGELFF
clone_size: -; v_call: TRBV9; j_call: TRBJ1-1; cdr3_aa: CASSGRGSEAFF
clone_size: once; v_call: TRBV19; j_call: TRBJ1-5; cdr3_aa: CASSILTGDSSNQPQHF
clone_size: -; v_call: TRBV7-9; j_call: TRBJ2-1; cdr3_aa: CASSRAPLSSSYNEQFF
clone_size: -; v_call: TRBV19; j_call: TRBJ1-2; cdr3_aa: CASSPPDRVYGYTF
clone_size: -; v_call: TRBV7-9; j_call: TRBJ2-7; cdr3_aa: CASSLGTEYEQYF
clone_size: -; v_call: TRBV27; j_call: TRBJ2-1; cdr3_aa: CASSLRWAGSENEQFF
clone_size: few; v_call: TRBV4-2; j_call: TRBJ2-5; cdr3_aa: CASSQESVAGGQETQYF
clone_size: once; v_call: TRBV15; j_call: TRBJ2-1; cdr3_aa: CATSREGNEQFF
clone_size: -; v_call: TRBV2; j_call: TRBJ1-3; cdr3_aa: CASSQGGPGNTIYF
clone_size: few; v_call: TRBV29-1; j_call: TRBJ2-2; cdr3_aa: CSVPGTTNTGELFF
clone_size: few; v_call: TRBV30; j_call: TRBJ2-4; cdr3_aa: CAWSGTRKAKNIQYF
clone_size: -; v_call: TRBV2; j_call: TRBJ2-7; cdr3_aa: CASSDLTGQGGQYF
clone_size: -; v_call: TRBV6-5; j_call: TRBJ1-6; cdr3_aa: CASSYGSDSPLHF
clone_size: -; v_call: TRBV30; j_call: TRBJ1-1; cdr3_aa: CAWTMTVNTEAFF
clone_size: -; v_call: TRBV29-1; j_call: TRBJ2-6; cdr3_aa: CSVFGTGNGANVLTF
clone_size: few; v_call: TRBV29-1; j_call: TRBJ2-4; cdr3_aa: CSVEKEAKNIQYF
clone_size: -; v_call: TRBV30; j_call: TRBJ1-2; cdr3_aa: CAWNTRYGYTF
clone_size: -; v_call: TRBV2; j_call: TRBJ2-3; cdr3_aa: CASSEGSSGVSTDTQYF
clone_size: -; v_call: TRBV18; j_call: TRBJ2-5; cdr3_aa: CASSPGAEQTQYF
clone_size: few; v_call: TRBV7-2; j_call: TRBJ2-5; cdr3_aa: CASNPGRTGTQYF
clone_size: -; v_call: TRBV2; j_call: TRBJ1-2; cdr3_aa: CASSPRDAYGYTF
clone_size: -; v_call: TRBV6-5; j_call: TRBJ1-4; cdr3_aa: CASRRGLDEKLFF
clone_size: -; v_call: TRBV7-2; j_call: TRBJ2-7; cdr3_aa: CASSSGWGNREQYF
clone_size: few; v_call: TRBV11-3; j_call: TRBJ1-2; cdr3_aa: CASSRITGINYGYTF
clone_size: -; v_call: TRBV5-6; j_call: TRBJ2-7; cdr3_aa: CASSGGLPYEQYF
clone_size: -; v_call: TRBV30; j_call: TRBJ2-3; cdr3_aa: CAWSVRAGGRSDTQYF
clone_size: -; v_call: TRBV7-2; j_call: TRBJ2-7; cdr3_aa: CASSLRFRDEQYF
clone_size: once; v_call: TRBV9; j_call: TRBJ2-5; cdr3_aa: CASSVDPGTVETQYF
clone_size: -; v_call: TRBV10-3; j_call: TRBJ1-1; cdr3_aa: CAISGSQASEAFF
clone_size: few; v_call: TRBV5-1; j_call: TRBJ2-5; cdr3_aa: CASSIGGTEETQYF
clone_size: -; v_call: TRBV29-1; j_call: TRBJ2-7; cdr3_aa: CSHYEGNSEYF
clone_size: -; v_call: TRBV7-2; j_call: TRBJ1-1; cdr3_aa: CASSLASGVNTEAFF
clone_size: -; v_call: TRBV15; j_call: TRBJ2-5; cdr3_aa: CATSRDPGTQYF
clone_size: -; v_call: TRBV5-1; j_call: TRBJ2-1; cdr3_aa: CASSFRGESYNEQFF
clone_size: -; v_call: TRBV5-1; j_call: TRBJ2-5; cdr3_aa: CASRKGEQETQYF
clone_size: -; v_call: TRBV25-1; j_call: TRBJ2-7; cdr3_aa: CASSEDPGAGATYEQYF
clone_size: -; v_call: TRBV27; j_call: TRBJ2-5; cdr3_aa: CASSMGDRYLETQYF
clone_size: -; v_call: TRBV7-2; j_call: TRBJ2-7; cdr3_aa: CASSPSGVHYEQYF
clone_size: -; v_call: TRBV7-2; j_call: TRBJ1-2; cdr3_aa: CASSLKGAGGYTF
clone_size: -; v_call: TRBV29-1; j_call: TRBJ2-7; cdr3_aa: CSVERGGDYEQYF
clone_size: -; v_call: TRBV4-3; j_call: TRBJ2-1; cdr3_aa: CASSLERGNEQFF
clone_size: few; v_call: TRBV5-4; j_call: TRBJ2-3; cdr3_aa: CASSYLAGGRPDTQYF
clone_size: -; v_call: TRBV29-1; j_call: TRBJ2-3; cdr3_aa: CSQRQGMTTDTQYF